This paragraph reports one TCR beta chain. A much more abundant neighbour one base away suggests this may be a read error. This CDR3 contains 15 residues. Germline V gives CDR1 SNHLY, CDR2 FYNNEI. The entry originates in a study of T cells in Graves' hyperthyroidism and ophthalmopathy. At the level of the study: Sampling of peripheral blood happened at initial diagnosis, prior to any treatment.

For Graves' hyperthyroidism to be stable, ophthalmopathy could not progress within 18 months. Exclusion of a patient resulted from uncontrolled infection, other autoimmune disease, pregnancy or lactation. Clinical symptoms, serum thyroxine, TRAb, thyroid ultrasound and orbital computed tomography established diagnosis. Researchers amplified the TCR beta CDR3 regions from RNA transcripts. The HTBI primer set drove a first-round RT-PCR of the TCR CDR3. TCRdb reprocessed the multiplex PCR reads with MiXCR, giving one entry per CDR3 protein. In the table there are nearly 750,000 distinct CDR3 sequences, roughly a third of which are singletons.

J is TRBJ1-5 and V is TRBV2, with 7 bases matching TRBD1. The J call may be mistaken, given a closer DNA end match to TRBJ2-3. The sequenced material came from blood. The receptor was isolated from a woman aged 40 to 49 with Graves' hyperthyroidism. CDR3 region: CASSEETGLNQPQYF. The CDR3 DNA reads TGTGCCAGCAGTGAAGAGACAGGGCTCAATCAGCCCCAGTATTTT.